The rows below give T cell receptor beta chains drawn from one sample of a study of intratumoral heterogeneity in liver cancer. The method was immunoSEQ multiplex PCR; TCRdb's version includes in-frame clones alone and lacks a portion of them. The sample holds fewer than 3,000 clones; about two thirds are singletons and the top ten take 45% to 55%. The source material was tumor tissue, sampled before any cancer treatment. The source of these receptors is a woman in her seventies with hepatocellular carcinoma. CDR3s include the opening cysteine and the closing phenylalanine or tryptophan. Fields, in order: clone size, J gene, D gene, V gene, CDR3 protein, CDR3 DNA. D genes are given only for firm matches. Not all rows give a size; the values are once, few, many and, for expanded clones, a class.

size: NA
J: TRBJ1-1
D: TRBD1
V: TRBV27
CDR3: CASSLSWAGQGESTEAFF
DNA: TGTGCCAGCAGTTTATCGTGGGCCGGACAGGGGGAGAGCACTGAAGCTTTCTTT

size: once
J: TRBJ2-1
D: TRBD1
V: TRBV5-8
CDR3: CASSPVGTGPWEQFF
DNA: TGTGCCAGCAGCCCTGTCGGGACAGGCCCATGGGAGCAGTTCTTC

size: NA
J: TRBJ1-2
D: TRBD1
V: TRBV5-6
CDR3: CASSTGTGEVYGYTF
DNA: TGTGCCAGCAGTACCGGGACAGGGGAAGTCTATGGCTACACCTTC

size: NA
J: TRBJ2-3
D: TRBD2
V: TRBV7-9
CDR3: CASSPLAGGGTDTQYF
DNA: TGTGCCAGCAGCCCCCTAGCGGGGGGGGGCACAGATACGCAGTATTTT

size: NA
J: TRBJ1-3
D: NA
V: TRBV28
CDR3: CASSLGHSGNTIYF
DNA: TGTGCCAGCAGTTTGGGACACTCTGGAAACACCATATATTTT

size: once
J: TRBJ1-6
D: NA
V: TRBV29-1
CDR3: CSVATDYNSPLHF
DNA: TGCAGCGTTGCTACAGATTATAATTCACCCCTCCACTTT

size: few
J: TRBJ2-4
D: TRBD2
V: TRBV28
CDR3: CASSATSGTVFDHIQYF
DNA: TGTGCCAGCAGTGCGACTAGCGGGACGGTATTCGATCACATTCAGTACTTC

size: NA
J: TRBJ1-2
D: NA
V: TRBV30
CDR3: CAWSGAPGYTF
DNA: TGTGCCTGGAGTGGAGCCCCGGGCTACACCTTC

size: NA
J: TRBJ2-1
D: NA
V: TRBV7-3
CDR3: CASSRGRGNEQFF
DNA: TGTGCCAGCAGCAGGGGGCGGGGCAATGAGCAGTTCTTC

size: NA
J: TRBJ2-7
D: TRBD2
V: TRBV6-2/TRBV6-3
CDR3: CASRPSGRTQYF
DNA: TGTGCCAGCAGGCCTAGCGGGAGAACGCAGTACTTC

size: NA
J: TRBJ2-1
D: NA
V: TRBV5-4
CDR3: CASRPSYSYNEQFF
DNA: TGTGCCAGCAGGCCTAGTTACTCCTACAATGAGCAGTTCTTC

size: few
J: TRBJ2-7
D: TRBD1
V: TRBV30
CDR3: CALTGTGYSEQYF
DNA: TGTGCCTTAACCGGGACAGGGTACTCCGAGCAGTACTTC